The clone carrying this TCR beta chain appeared a few times. What it binds is unknown. This record comes from a study of CD8 T cells in ankylosing spondylitis. Study observations and caveats: Researchers reportedly found disease-linked clones significantly enriched in matched ankylosing spondylitis synovial fluid. Ankylosing spondylitis blood seemed to carry a telltale TCR beta motif made of fewer than ten highly homologous variants.

Deletions cut 0 bases from V and 0 bases from J, with 15 bases between. The CDR3 extends over 17 amino acids. The germline gives CDR1 LNHNV, CDR2 YYDKDF (reference sequence). It was by quantitative 5'-RACE with molecular barcodes that TCR beta libraries were made. TCRdb re-called the 5' RACE reads with MiXCR, one entry per CDR3 protein. The sample holds 150,000 to 200,000 distinct CDR3 sequences, around a tenth seen once. What was sequenced was blood, either unsorted or a sorted T cell fraction (not recorded which). The sequence came from a female donor with ankylosing spondylitis or in good health (not recorded which). J is TRBJ2-7 and V is TRBV15; D gene unclear. In DNA, the CDR3 is TGTGCCACCAGCAGAGATTGGGTGGGCTCAGGCTCCTACGAGCAGTACTTC. As protein: CATSRDWVGSGSYEQYF.